The 2 T cell receptor beta chains below all came from one sample that was sequenced in a study of blood T cell repertoires in COVID-19. This table comes from immunoSEQ multiplex PCR, and its TCRdb copy is limited to in-frame clones, with some not included. The table records tens of thousands of clones, 75% to 90% of them present only once. What was sequenced was peripheral blood. The receptor set was obtained from a man aged 55-75 years with COVID-19, enrolled during active disease.

The rearrangement uses TRBV6-5 and TRBJ2-7; 7 bases match TRBD2. This CDR3 has 12 amino acids. Germline CDR1 MNHEY, CDR2 SVGAGI. After removal of 9 bases from V and 2 bases from J, the junction contained 4 bases not matched to a gene. In nucleotides, the CDR3 is TGTGCCAGTGGGAGGGGTCCCTACGAGCAGTACTTC. It is translated as CASGRGPYEQYF.

This sequence joins TRBV30 and TRBJ2-2; TRBD1 is a possible D gene (5 bases). V was pared by 4 bases and J by 6 bases, with 12 bases between. In germline, CDR1 is GTSNPN, CDR2 SVGIG (reference sequence). The CDR3 length is 13 residues. This CDR3 reads CAWTAGSPGELFF. CDR3 in DNA: TGTGCCTGGACGGCAGGGTCCCCCGGGGAGCTGTTTTTT.